This TCR beta chain emerged from a study of early T cells in non-severe SARS-CoV-2 infection. About the research overall: Unpaired chains resulted from sequencing bulk RNA of unsorted whole blood. Study results and caveats: Anti-spike CD8 responses were favored by VDJdb matching, which missed private and CD4 specificities.

Unique molecular identifiers (one per individual cDNA molecule) were attached. TCRdb called the 5' RACE reads again in MiXCR, with one record for every CDR3 protein. The sample consists of 25,000 to 30,000 distinct CDR3 sequences, approximately 6.6% of them appearing once. This clonotype was picked up many times. Its specificity is not known. Looked up from germline, CDR1 is MNHEY and CDR2 is SVGEGT. The CDR3 is 11 amino acids. The V end lost 6 bases, the J end lost 9 bases, and 9 bases lay between the germline ends. The clonotype originates from an adult who was a healthcare worker with PCR-confirmed SARS-CoV-2 infection or an uninfected control (not recorded which). Material: whole blood, obtained at baseline. The chain links TRBV6-2 or TRBV6-3 to TRBJ2-1; D remains ambiguous. CDR3 in DNA: TGTGCCAGCAGATCATGGGGTGAGCAGTTCTTC. Its translation: CASRSWGEQFF.